This T cell receptor (beta chain) was identified in a study of blood T cell repertoires in COVID-19. Study overall: Acute-phase and convalescent COVID-19 samples originated in the United States, Italy and Spain.

Participant age was roughly 18 to 100 years, and participants resided in roughly 25 US areas. Clinical history reported by participants formed the basis on which cohorts were assigned. V was shortened by 1 base and J by 4 bases, with 11 bases between the two germline ends. Germline-derived CDR1 and CDR2 are SGHVS and FQNEAQ. The CDR3 runs to 14 residues. In the original workflow: Scientists estimated how many nucleated cells there were by amplifying reference gene primers. Method: immunoSEQ multiplex PCR; TCRdb's copy keeps in-frame clones and lacks some. The V and J calls and clone size come from that table; D and trimming were worked out from the DNA. The top ten hold under 3% of the sample, which has roughly 200,000 clones, 89% seen once.

The sample was PBMCs or T cells enriched from blood (not recorded which). V is TRBV7-8 and J is TRBJ2-7; D may be TRBD2 (6 bases). The origin of this receptor is a woman between 40 and 55 years old with acute COVID-19. CDR3 sequence: CASSLVGGSYEQYF. For the CDR3, the DNA is TGTGCCAGCAGCTTAGTGGGGGGTTCTTACGAGCAGTACTTC. Filled out from reference TRBV7-8 and TRBJ2-7, the complete variable domain reads GAGVSQSPRYKVAKRGQDVALRCDPISGHVSLFWYQQALGQGPEFLTYFQNEAQLDKSGLPSDRFFAERPEGSVSTLKIQRTQQEDSAVYLCASSLVGGSYEQYFGPGTRLTVT.